The 5 T cell receptor beta chains presented below share a single source sample, sequenced in a study of T cells in Graves' hyperthyroidism and ophthalmopathy. Amplification targeted TCR beta CDR3 regions from RNA transcripts. First-round RT-PCR of the TCR CDR3 relied on the HTBI primer set. TCRdb re-derived calls from the multiplex PCR reads in MiXCR, one entry per CDR3 protein. This sample has about 560,000 distinct CDR3 sequences, with 16% found just once. The material sequenced was blood. The receptors shown here come from a woman under 30 with Graves' hyperthyroidism.

Comments on this clonotype: Possible read error: a much larger clone is one base away. The V gene is TRBV18, the J gene TRBJ2-1, with 8 positions matching TRBD1. This CDR3 has 13 residues. Germline V CDR1 and CDR2: KGHSH, LQKENI. The chain's CDR3 is CASRQTGAAEQLF. Written as DNA, the CDR3 is TGTGCCAGTAGACAGACAGGGGCGGCTGAGCAGCTCTTC.

This sequence joins TRBV12-3 or TRBV12-4 and TRBJ1-6, with D uncertain. This CDR3 is 13 amino acids long. V was clipped by 6 bases and J by 3 bases, with 6 bases between them. The CDR3 protein is CASRINYNSPLHF. CDR3 nucleotide sequence: TGTGCCAGCAGGATCAACTATAATTCACCCCTCCACTTT.

This clonotype was detected only a few times. The J gene is TRBJ2-2, the V gene TRBV2; 7 nucleotides line up with TRBD1. Trimming took 6 bases from V and 6 from J; bases not matched to a gene: 10. This CDR3 has 15 residues. The germline CDR1 and CDR2 sequences are SNHLY and FYNNEI. CDR3 DNA: TGTGCCAGCAGACTTCCGACAGGGTTAGCCGGGGAGCTGTTTTTT. Protein sequence: CASRLPTGLAGELFF.

This sequence joins TRBV6-1 and TRBJ2-5; D possibly corresponds to TRBD2 (6 bases). CDR3 length: 13 residues. The germline V gene has CDR1 MNHNS and CDR2 SASEGT. V was shortened by 6 bases and J by 2 bases, with 10 bases between the two germline ends. As DNA, the CDR3 is TGTGCCAGCAGGGCCGGGACTCAAGAGACCCAGTACTTC. Amino acid sequence: CASRAGTQETQYF.

This chain joins TRBV4-3 and TRBJ1-1, with no clear D. V lost 0 bases to trimming and J lost 4 bases, with 12 bases between them. Germline CDR1 and CDR2: LGHNA and YSLEER. The CDR3 has 15 amino acids. CDR3 sequence (DNA): TGCGCCAGCAGCCAAGAAGGATGGGGTTTCACTGAAGCTTTCTTT. It encodes CASSQEGWGFTEAFF.